Shown below are 2 T cell receptor beta chains from a single sample sequenced in a study of neurological immune-mediated disorders. Using its own MiXCR run on the 5' RACE reads, TCRdb lists one record per CDR3 protein. The sample includes tens of thousands of distinct CDR3 sequences, around 3.1% of them seen just once. Sequenced input: PBMCs. All receptors come from a middle-aged man with multiple sclerosis.

There are many counts of this clonotype. The chain combines TRBV7-2 with TRBJ1-1; D unclear. This CDR3 region has 15 residues. The germline V gene encodes CDR1 SGHTA and CDR2 FQGNSA. Trimming took off 3 bases at V and 1 base at J, with 12 bases between the two ends. The CDR3 bases are TGTGCCAGCAGCTTGCTCGCCTTACCGAACACTGAAGCTTTCTTT. This sequence encodes CASSLLALPNTEAFF.

The sample holds many counts of this clonotype. This chain connects TRBV5-5 to TRBJ2-1; 10 nucleotides line up with TRBD2. Trimming removed 0 bases from V and 8 bases from J; junction bases left unmatched: 5. The CDR3 has 15 residues. From germline, CDR1 is SGHKS and CDR2 YYEKEE (reference sequence). The CDR3 spells CASSLVSSGSDEQFF. CDR3 DNA: TGTGCCAGCAGCTTGGTCTCTAGCGGGAGTGATGAGCAGTTCTTC.